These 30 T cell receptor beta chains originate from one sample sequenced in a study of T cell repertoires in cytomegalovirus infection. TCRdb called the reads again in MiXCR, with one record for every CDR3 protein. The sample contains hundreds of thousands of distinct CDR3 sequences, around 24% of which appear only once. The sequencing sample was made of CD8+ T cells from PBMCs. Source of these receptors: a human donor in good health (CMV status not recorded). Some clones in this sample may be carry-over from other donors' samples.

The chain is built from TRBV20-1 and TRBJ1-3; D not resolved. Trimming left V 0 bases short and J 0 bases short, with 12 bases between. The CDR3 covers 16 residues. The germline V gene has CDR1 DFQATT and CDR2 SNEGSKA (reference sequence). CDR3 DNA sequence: TGCAGTGCTAGAGAGACCTACTTGAGCTCTGGAAACACCATATATTTT. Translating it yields CSARETYLSSGNTIYF.

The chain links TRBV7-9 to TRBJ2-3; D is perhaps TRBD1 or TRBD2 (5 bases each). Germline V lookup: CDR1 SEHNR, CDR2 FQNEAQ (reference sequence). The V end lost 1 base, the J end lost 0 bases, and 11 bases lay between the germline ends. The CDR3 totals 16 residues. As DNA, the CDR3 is TGTGCCAGCAGCTTAGTGTCCGGGGCGAGCACAGATACGCAGTATTTT. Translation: CASSLVSGASTDTQYF.

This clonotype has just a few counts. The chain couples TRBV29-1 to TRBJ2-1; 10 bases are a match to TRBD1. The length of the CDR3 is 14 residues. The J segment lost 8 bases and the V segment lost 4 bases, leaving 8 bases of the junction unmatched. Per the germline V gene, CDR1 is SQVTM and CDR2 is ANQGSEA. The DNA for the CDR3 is TGCAGCGTTGGGGGGCGGACAGGGGGGTATGAGCAGTTCTTC. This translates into CSVGGRTGGYEQFF.

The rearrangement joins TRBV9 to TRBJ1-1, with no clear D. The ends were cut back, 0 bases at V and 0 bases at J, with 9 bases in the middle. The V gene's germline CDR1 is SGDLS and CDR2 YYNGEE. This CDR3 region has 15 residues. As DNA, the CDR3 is TGTGCCAGCAGCGTAGAAGCGCAACTGAACACTGAAGCTTTCTTT. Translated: CASSVEAQLNTEAFF.

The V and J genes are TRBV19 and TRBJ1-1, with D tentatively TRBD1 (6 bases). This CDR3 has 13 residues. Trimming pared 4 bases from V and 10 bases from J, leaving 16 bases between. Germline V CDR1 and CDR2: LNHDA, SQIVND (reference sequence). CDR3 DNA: TGTGCCAGTAGTACGGGACACTACGAAGGAGCTTTCTTT. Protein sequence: CASSTGHYEGAFF. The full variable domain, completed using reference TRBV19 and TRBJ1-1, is DGGITQSPKYLFRKEGQNVTLSCEQNLNHDAMYWYRQDPGQGLRLIYYSQIVNDFQKGDIAEGYSVSREKKESFPLTVTSAQKNPTAFYLCASSTGHYEGAFFGQGTRLTVV.

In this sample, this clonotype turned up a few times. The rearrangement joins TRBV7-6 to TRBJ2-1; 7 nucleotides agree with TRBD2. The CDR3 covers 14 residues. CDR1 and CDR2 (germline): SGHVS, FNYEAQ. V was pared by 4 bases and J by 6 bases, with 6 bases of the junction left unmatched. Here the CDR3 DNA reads TGTGCCAGCAGCTGGGGGGGGGTTTCCAATGAGCAGTTCTTC. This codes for CASSWGGVSNEQFF. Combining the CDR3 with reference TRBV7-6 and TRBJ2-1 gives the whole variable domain GAGVSQSPRYKVTKRGQDVALRCDPISGHVSLYWYRQALGQGPEFLTYFNYEAQQDKSGLPNDRFSAERPEGSISTLTIQRTEQRDSAMYRCASSWGGVSNEQFFGPGTRLTVL.

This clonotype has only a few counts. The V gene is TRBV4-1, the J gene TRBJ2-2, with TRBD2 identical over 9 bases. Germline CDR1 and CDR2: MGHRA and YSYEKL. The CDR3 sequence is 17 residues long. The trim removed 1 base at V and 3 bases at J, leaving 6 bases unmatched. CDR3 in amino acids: CASSQVGAGGHTGELFF. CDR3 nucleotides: TGCGCCAGCAGCCAAGTTGGGGCGGGGGGGCACACCGGGGAGCTGTTTTTT.

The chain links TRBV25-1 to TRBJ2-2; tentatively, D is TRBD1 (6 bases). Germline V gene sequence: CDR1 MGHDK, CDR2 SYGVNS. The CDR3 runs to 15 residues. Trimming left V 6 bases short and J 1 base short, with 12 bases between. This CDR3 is CASSPRGMNTGELFF. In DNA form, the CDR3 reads TGTGCCAGCAGCCCCAGGGGCATGAACACCGGGGAGCTGTTTTTT.

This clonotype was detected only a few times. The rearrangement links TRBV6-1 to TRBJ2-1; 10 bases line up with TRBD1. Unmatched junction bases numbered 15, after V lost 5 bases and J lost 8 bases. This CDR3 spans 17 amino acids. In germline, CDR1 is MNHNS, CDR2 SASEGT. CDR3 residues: CASSFRTGTGAKYEQFF. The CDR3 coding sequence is TGTGCCAGCAGTTTTAGGACCGGGACAGGGGCCAAATATGAGCAGTTCTTC.

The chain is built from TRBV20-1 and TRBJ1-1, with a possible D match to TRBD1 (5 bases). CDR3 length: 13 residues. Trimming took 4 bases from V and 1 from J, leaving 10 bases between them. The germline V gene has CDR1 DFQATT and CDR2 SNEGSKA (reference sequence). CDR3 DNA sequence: TGCAGTGCTAAAAGGGGACCGAACACTGAAGCTTTCTTT. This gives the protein CSAKRGPNTEAFF.

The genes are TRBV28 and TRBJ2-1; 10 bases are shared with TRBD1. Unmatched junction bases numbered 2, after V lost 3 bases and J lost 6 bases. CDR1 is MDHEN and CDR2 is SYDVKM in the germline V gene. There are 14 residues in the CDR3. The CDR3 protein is CASSFDRGLNEQFF. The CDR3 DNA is TGTGCCAGCAGTTTCGACAGGGGGCTCAATGAGCAGTTCTTC.

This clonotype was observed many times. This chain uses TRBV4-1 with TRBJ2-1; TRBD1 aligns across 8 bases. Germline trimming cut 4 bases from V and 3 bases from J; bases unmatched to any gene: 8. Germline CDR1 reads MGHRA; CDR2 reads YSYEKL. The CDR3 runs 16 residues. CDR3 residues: CASSPRTGQNYNEQFF. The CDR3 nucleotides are TGCGCCAGCAGCCCCCGGACAGGGCAAAACTACAATGAGCAGTTCTTC.

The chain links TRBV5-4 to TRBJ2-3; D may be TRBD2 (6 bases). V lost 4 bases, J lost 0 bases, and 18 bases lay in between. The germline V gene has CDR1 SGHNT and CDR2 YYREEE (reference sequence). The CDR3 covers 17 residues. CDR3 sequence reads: CASSEPGLSSSTDTQYF. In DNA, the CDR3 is TGTGCCAGCAGCGAACCGGGACTGTCCTCTAGCACAGATACGCAGTATTTT.

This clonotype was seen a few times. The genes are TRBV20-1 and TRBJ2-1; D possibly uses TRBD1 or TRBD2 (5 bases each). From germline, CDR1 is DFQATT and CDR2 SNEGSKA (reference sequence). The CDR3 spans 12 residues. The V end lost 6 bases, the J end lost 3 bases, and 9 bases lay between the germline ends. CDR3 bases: TGCAGTGCGGGGACGGTCTACAATGAGCAGTTCTTC. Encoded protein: CSAGTVYNEQFF.

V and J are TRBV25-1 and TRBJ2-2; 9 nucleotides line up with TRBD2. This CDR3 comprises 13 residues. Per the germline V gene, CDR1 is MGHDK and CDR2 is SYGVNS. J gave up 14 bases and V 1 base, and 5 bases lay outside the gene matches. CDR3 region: CASSESAGGPLFF. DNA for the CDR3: TGTGCCAGCAGTGAATCTGCGGGGGGGCCTCTGTTTTTT.

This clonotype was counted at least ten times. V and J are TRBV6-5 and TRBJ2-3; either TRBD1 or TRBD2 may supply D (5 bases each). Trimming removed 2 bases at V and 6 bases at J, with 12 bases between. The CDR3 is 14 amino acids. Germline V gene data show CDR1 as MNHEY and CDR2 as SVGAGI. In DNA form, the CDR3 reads TGTGCCAGCAGTTACGTAAGGGGACCCGATACGCAGTATTTT. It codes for CASSYVRGPDTQYF.

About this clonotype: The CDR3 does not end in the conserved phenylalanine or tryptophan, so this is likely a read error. CDR3 sequence reads: CASSDPKQATNEKLFS. CDR3 DNA: TGTGCCAGCAGTGACCCTAAACAAGCAACTAATGAAAAACTGTTTTCT. The chain is built from TRBV2 and TRBJ1-4, with D hard to call. The CDR3 runs to 16 residues. Trimming pared 3 bases from V and 0 bases from J, leaving 11 bases between. Germline values: CDR1 SNHLY, CDR2 FYNNEI.

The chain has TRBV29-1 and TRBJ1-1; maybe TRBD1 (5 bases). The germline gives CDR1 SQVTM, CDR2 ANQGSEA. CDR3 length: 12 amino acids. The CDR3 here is CSLEGRGVEAFF. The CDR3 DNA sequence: TGCAGTTTAGAGGGGAGAGGAGTTGAAGCTTTCTTT.

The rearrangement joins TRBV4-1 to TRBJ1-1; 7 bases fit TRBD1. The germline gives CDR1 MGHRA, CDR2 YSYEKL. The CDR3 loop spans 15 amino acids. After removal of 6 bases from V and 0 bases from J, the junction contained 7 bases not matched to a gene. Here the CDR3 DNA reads TGCGCCAGCAGTTCTAGGGACAGAATGAACACTGAAGCTTTCTTT. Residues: CASSSRDRMNTEAFF.

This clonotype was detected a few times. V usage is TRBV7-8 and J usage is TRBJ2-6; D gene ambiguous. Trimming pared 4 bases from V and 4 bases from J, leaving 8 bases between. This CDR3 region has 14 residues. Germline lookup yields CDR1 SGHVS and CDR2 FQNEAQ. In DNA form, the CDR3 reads TGTGCCAGCAGCTCGTATCCGGGGGCCAACGTCCTGACTTTC. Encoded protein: CASSSYPGANVLTF.

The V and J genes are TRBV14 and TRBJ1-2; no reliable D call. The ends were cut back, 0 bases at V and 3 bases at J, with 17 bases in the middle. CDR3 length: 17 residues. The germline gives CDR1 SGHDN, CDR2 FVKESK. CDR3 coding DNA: TGTGCCAGCAGCCAAGATCGGACGGCTCCTCTAGACTATGGCTACACCTTC. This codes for CASSQDRTAPLDYGYTF. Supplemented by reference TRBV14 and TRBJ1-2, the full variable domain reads EAGVTQFPSHSVIEKGQTVTLRCDPISGHDNLYWYRRVMGKEIKFLLHFVKESKQDESGMPNNRFLAERTGGTYSTLKVQPAELEDSGVYFCASSQDRTAPLDYGYTFGSGTRLTVV.

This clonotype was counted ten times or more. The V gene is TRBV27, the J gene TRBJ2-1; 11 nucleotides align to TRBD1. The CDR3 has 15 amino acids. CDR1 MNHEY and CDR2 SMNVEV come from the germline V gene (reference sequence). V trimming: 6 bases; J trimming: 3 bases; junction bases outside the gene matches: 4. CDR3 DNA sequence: TGTGCCAGCAGACCCGGGACAGGGGGCTACAATGAGCAGTTCTTC. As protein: CASRPGTGGYNEQFF.

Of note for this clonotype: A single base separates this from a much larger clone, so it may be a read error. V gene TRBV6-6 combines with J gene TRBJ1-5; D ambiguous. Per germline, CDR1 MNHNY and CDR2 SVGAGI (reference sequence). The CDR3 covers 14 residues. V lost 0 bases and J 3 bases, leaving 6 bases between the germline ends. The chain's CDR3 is CASSYSDINQPQHF. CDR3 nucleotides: TGTGCCAGCAGTTACTCAGATATCAATCAGCCCCAGCATTTT.

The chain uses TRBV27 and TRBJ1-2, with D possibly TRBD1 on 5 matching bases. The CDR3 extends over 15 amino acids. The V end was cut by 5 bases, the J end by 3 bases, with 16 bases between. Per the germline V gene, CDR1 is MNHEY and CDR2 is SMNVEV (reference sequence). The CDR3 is CASSPLQGRDYGYTF. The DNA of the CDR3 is TGTGCCAGCAGTCCTCTGCAGGGACGGGACTATGGCTACACCTTC.

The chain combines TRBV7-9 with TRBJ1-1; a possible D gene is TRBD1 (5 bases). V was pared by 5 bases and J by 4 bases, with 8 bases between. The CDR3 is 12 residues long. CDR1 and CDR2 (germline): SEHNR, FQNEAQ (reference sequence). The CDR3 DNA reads TGTGCCAGCAGCGGGGCGACCACTGAAGCTTTCTTT. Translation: CASSGATTEAFF.

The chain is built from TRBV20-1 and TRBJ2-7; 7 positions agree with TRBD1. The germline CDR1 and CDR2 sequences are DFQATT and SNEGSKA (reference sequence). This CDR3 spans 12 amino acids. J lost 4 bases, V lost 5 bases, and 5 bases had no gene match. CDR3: CSAVLTGYEQYV. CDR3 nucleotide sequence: TGCAGTGCTGTCTTGACAGGGTACGAGCAGTACGTC.

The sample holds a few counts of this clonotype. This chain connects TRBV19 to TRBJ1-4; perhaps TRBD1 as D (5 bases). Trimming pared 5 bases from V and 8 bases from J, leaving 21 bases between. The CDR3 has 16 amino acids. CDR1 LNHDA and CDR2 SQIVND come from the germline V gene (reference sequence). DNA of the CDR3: TGTGCCAGTAGTGTAACCGGGACCCGAGGGAACGAAAAACTGTTTTTT. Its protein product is CASSVTGTRGNEKLFF.

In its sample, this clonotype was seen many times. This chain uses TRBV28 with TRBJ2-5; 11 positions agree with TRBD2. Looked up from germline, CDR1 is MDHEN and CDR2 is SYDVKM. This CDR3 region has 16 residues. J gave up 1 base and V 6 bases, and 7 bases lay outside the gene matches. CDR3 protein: CASSPLTSGGQETQYF. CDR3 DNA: TGTGCCAGCAGCCCTCTAACTAGCGGGGGCCAAGAGACCCAGTACTTC.

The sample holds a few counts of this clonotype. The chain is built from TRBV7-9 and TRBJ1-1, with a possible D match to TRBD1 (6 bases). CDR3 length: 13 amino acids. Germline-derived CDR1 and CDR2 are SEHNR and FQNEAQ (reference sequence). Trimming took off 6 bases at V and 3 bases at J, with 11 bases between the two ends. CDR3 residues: CASRRGTDTEAFF. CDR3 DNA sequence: TGTGCCAGCAGGAGGGGGACCGACACTGAAGCTTTCTTT.

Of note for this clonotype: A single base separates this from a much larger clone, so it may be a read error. The CDR3 DNA follows: TGTGCCAGCGGTTATGGAGACTATAGCAATCAGCCCCAGCATTTT. Translating gives CASGYGDYSNQPQHF. J is TRBJ1-5 and V is TRBV6-2 or TRBV6-3; no firm D call. Looked up from germline, CDR1 is MNHEY and CDR2 is SVGEGT. The CDR3 length is 15 residues.